The source of this T cell receptor beta chain is a study of OX40 agonist ivuxolimab in advanced cancers. Study-level results: The authors also found low normalized T-cell clonal expansion in some nonresponders.

The length of the CDR3 is 14 residues. Losses at the gene ends were 4 bases for V and 8 bases for J; bases not matched to a gene: 4. Per germline, CDR1 SEHNR and CDR2 FQNEAQ (reference sequence). The repertoire was sequenced with immunoSEQ multiplex PCR; TCRdb's copy has only in-frame clones and lacks some. This sample carries approximately 67,000 clones, roughly four fifths of them seen once, and the ten largest clones take approximately 2.5%. A remark on this clone: Its target is not known.

The sample consisted of CD4+ or CD8+ T cells sorted from blood, taken in a trial of the OX40 agonist ivuxolimab. This rearrangement joins TRBV7-9 to TRBJ1-4; 10 bases map to TRBD1. This clonotype was obtained from an adult with an advanced solid tumor such as melanoma, head and neck, liver or kidney cancer. The CDR3, as DNA: TGTGCCAGCAGCTCGACAGGGGGCAGGGAAAAACTGTTTTTT. Protein sequence: CASSSTGGREKLFF.